A single sample gave rise to the 14 T cell receptor beta chains below, sequenced in a study of shared clonotypes between healthy human individuals. This table comes from immunoSEQ multiplex PCR, and its TCRdb copy is limited to in-frame clones, with some not included. The data show about 2.3 million clones, around 92% seen once. Sequencing was performed on naive CD4+ T cells from PBMCs. Documented subset: CD45RA+ positively selected. These receptors were obtained from a man aged 18 to 35 in good health. Some clones in this sample may be carry-over from other donors' samples.

V is TRBV5-1 and J is TRBJ1-1; perhaps TRBD1 as D (5 bases). Per germline, CDR1 SGHRS and CDR2 YFSETQ. The CDR3 totals 14 residues. The V gene lost 3 bases and the J gene lost 3 bases, with 12 bases spanning the gap. CDR3 DNA sequence: TGCGCCAGCAGCTCAGGGAGTGTGGACACTGAAGCTTTCTTT. This sequence encodes CASSSGSVDTEAFF.

The CDR3 region is CASSYTLESPLHF. The CDR3 bases are TGTGCCAGCAGTTATACGCTGGAATCACCCCTCCACTTT. The rearrangement links TRBV6-5 to TRBJ1-6; D not certain. The CDR3 extends over 13 amino acids. Trimming removed 3 bases from V and 10 bases from J, with 10 bases in between. Germline lookup yields CDR1 MNHEY and CDR2 SVGAGI.

The J gene is TRBJ1-1, the V gene TRBV7-3; TRBD1 is a possible D gene (5 bases). The germline V gene has CDR1 SGHTA and CDR2 FQGTGA. V shed 2 bases and J shed 5 bases, with 12 bases lying between them. This CDR3 spans 14 amino acids. The chain's CDR3 is CASSLSQGETEAFF. The CDR3 coding sequence is TGTGCCAGCAGCTTATCCCAGGGAGAGACTGAAGCTTTCTTT. Full variable domain (remainder filled in from reference TRBV7-3 and TRBJ1-1): GAGVSQTPSNKVTEKGKYVELRCDPISGHTALYWYRQSLGQGPEFLIYFQGTGAADDSGLPNDRFFAVRPEGSVSTLKIQRTERGDSAVYLCASSLSQGETEAFFGQGTRLTVV.

J is TRBJ2-3 and V is TRBV7-2; 14 bases fit TRBD2. Per germline, CDR1 SGHTA and CDR2 FQGNSA. V was pared by 5 bases and J by 2 bases, with 6 bases of the junction left unmatched. This CDR3 is 17 amino acids long. CDR3 bases: TGTGCCAGCAGCCCGAGGACTAGCGGGAGGACCACAGATACGCAGTATTTT. It is translated as CASSPRTSGRTTDTQYF.

The V gene is TRBV5-4, the J gene TRBJ2-1; 9 bases are a match to TRBD2. CDR3 length equals 14 residues. Germline CDR1 and CDR2: SGHNT and YYREEE (reference sequence). Trimming removed 1 base from V and 6 bases from J; junction bases left unmatched: 2. The CDR3 loop reads CASSLWTSANEQFF. The CDR3 DNA sequence: TGTGCCAGCAGCTTGTGGACTAGCGCCAATGAGCAGTTCTTC.

To note about this clone: The sample carries other DNA sequences with the same CDR3. The DNA for the CDR3 is TGTGCCAGCAGTTTTCGAGGTGTTGGCACCGGGGAGCTGTTTTTT. Translated: CASSFRGVGTGELFF. V gene TRBV27 combines with J gene TRBJ2-2; no reliable D call. This CDR3 region has 15 residues. CDR1 MNHEY and CDR2 SMNVEV come from the germline V gene (reference sequence). V lost 3 bases and J lost 4, with 12 bases in between.

V is TRBV28 and J is TRBJ1-2; no reliable D call. The CDR3 has 11 amino acids. Germline V gives CDR1 MDHEN, CDR2 SYDVKM. The V end was cut by 11 bases, the J end by 1 base, with 8 bases between. CDR3 sequence (DNA): TGTGCCGAGGCGGATAACTATGGCTACACCTTC. Protein sequence: CAEADNYGYTF.

The chain uses TRBV9 and TRBJ2-2, with 7 nucleotides matching TRBD1. The germline gives CDR1 SGDLS, CDR2 YYNGEE. J lost 1 base, V lost 5 bases, and 8 bases had no gene match. This CDR3 has 16 residues. The CDR3: CASRGPGQLNTGELFF. In nucleotides, the CDR3 is TGTGCCAGCAGAGGACCGGGACAGCTGAACACCGGGGAGCTGTTTTTT.

The rearrangement joins TRBV28 to TRBJ2-7; TRBD1 is a possible D gene (6 bases). This CDR3 has 15 residues. Trimming took off 7 bases at V and 2 bases at J, with 18 bases between the two ends. The germline gives CDR1 MDHEN, CDR2 SYDVKM. CDR3 loop: CASTRGTLNTYEQYF. As DNA, the CDR3 is TGTGCCAGCACAAGGGGGACCTTAAACACCTACGAGCAGTACTTC.

The chain uses TRBV7-3 and TRBJ2-5; D ambiguous. The germline V gene has CDR1 SGHTA and CDR2 FQGTGA. CDR3 length: 14 amino acids. Between the trimmed V and J ends, which lost 1 base and 4 bases, there was a span of 10 bases. CDR3 region: CASSLSSVGETQYF. CDR3 bases: TGTGCCAGCAGCTTAAGCTCTGTTGGAGAGACCCAGTACTTC. Looking up the rest from reference TRBV7-3 and TRBJ2-5 gives the full variable domain: GAGVSQTPSNKVTEKGKYVELRCDPISGHTALYWYRQSLGQGPEFLIYFQGTGAADDSGLPNDRFFAVRPEGSVSTLKIQRTERGDSAVYLCASSLSSVGETQYFGPGTRLLVL.

This rearrangement joins TRBV10-1 to TRBJ2-1; tentatively, D is TRBD2 (5 bases). Germline-derived CDR1 and CDR2 are WNHNN and SYGVQD (reference sequence). The V gene lost 4 bases and the J gene lost 4 bases, with 17 bases spanning the gap. The CDR3 totals 16 residues. DNA of the CDR3: TGCGCCAGCAGTGGTTACGCGGCGGGTGATTACAATGAGCAGTTCTTC. Its protein is CASSGYAAGDYNEQFF.

The J gene is TRBJ2-2, the V gene TRBV4-3, with a weak D call TRBD2 (6 bases). The CDR3 runs to 18 residues. Trimming cost V 1 base and J 3 bases, with 18 bases left between them. In germline, CDR1 is LGHNA, CDR2 YSLEER. DNA of the CDR3: TGCGCCAGCAGCCAAGGGGTTAGCGGAAGCCCCTACACCGGGGAGCTGTTTTTT. Translation: CASSQGVSGSPYTGELFF.

The chain uses TRBV5-6 and TRBJ2-5; D is unclear. The CDR3 extends over 14 amino acids. V lost 0 bases and J 5 bases, leaving 11 bases between the germline ends. The V gene's germline CDR1 is SGHDT and CDR2 YYEEEE. The CDR3 coding sequence is TGTGCCAGCAGCTTGGGTGTAGGGCGGGAGACCCAGTACTTC. Its translation is CASSLGVGRETQYF.

To note about this clone: Other DNA sequences from this sample encode an identical CDR3 as well. The chain combines TRBV28 with TRBJ2-7; no definite D call. The CDR3 loop spans 12 amino acids. V lost 8 bases and J lost 1, with 9 bases in between. Germline V gene lookup returns CDR1 MDHEN and CDR2 SYDVKM. In DNA, the CDR3 is TGTGCCAGCGGTACAGATTCCTACGAGCAGTACTTC. This sequence encodes CASGTDSYEQYF.